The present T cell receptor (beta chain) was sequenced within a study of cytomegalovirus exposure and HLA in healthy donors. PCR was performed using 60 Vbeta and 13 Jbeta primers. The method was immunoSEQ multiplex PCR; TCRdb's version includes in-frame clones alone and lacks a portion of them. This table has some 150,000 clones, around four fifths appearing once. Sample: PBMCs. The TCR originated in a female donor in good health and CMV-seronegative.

The CDR3 DNA reads as TGCGCCAGCAGCCCACTCGAACTGGGCAACACCGGGGAGCTGTTTTTT. It yields the protein CASSPLELGNTGELFF. This rearrangement joins TRBV4-1 to TRBJ2-2; no clear D. The germline V gene has CDR1 MGHRA and CDR2 YSYEKL. CDR3 length: 16 residues. Trimming cost V 4 bases and J 2 bases, with 14 bases left between them.